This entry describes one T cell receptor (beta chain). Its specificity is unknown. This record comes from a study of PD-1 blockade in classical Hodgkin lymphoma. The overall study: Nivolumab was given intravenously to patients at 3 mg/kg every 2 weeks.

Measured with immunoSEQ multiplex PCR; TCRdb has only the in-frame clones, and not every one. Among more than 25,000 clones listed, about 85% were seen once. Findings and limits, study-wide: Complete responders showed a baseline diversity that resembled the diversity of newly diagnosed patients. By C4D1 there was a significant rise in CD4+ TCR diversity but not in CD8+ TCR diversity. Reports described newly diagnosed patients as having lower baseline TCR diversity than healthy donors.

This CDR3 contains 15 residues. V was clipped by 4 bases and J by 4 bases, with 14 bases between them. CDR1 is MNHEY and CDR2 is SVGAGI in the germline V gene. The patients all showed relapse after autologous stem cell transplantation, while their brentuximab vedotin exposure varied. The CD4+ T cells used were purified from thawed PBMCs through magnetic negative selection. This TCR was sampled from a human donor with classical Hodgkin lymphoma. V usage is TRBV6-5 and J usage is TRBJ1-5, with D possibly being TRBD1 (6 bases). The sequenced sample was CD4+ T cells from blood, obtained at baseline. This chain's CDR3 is CASSSSGTPNQPQHF. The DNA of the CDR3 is TGTGCCAGCAGTTCCTCCGGGACACCTAATCAGCCCCAGCATTTT.